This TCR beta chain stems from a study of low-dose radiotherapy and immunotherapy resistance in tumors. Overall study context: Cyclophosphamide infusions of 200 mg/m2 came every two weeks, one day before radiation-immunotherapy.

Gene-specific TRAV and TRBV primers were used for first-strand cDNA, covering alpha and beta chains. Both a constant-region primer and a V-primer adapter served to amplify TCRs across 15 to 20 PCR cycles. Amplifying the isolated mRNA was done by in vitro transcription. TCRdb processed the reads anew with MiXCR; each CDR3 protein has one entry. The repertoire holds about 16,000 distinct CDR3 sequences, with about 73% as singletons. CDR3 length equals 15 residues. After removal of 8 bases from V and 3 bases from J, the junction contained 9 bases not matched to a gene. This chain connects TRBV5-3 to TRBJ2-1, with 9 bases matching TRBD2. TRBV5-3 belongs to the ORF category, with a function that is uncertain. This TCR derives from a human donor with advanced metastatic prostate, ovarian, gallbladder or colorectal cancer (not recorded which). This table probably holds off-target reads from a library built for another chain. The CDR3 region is CASSKGGGVYNEQFF. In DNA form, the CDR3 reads TGTGCCAGCAGCAAAGGCGGGGGGGTCTACAATGAGCAGTTCTTC.